Given below is one T cell receptor (beta chain) in context. Amplification used 60 Vbeta primers and 13 Jbeta primers. Data came from immunoSEQ multiplex PCR; TCRdb stores just in-frame clones and leaves some out. The table has about 68,000 clones, over 75% seen once; the top ten hold approximately 7%. The data derive from a study of cytomegalovirus exposure and HLA in healthy donors. The CDR3 runs 15 residues. V was clipped by 6 bases and J by 0 bases, with 14 bases between them. CDR1 SNHLY and CDR2 FYNNEI come from the germline V gene. At sampling all donors were nominally healthy, likely with unrecorded immune exposures.

This TCR was recovered from a human donor in good health. The sequenced sample consisted of PBMCs. This chain links TRBV2 with TRBJ1-1, with D perhaps matching TRBD1 (6 bases). The CDR3 DNA sequence: TGTGCCAGCAGATCCGGACAGCTTCTGAACACTGAAGCTTTCTTT. This gives the protein CASRSGQLLNTEAFF.